Listed here are 21 T cell receptor beta chains from one sample, sequenced in a study of T cell responses to AZD1222 COVID-19 vaccine. Repertoires were generated with immunoSEQ multiplex PCR, while TCRdb's copy carries only in-frame clones and drops some. The repertoire holds over 130,000 clones, 80% to 95% seen once, with more than 3% in the top ten. The sequences come from peripheral blood, collected 28 days after the second AZD1222 dose. These receptors were obtained from an adult who received the AZD1222 COVID-19 vaccine.

The chain uses TRBV7-9 and TRBJ2-7; unclear D gene. V was cut by 4 bases and J by 0 bases, with 19 bases left in between. CDR3 length: 17 residues. Germline V gene lookup returns CDR1 SEHNR and CDR2 FQNEAQ (reference sequence). CDR3 nucleotides: TGTGCCAGCAGCTCCCTTGGATTTGGATATAGCTCCTACGAGCAGTACTTC. This gives the protein CASSSLGFGYSSYEQYF.

This clone was counted a few times. The gene calls are TRBV24-1 and TRBJ1-2; D is uncertain. Looked up from germline, CDR1 is KGHDR and CDR2 is SFDVKD. There are 14 residues in the CDR3. Trimming cost V 4 bases and J 8 bases, with 16 bases left between them. CDR3 in amino acids: CATSDEGNIRGYTF. CDR3 DNA: TGTGCCACCAGTGACGAGGGAAATATTCGGGGCTACACCTTC.

This clone was counted once. The chain is built from TRBV6-5 and TRBJ2-1, with 9 bases that match TRBD2. The V segment lost 0 bases and the J segment 5 bases; nucleotides outside the gene matches: 2. The CDR3 loop spans 15 amino acids. Looked up from germline, CDR1 is MNHEY and CDR2 is SVGAGI. The CDR3 sequence is CASSYSSGGNNEQFF. CDR3 DNA sequence: TGTGCCAGCAGTTACTCTAGCGGGGGAAACAATGAGCAGTTCTTC.

A remark on this clone: The same CDR3 also results from other DNA sequences found in this sample. V usage is TRBV11-2 and J usage is TRBJ2-2; a possible D gene is TRBD2 (5 bases). V lost 1 base and J lost 1, with 7 bases in between. CDR1 and CDR2 (germline): SGHAT, FQNNGV. CDR3 length equals 15 residues. The chain's CDR3 is CASSLGAGNTGELFF. CDR3 DNA: TGTGCCAGCAGCTTAGGCGCGGGGAACACCGGGGAGCTGTTTTTT.

The V gene is TRBV10-3, the J gene TRBJ2-2; TRBD2 aligns across 8 bases. J was trimmed by 6 bases and V by 3 bases; bases with no gene match: 12. CDR3 length equals 17 residues. Germline V CDR1 and CDR2: ENHRY, SYGVKD. CDR3 region: CAISDSRGPAGAGELFF. The CDR3, as DNA: TGTGCCATCAGTGATTCACGGGGCCCAGCGGGAGCCGGGGAGCTGTTTTTT.

The J gene is TRBJ2-5, the V gene TRBV19, with D possibly TRBD2 on 7 matching bases. The germline V gene has CDR1 LNHDA and CDR2 SQIVND (reference sequence). The CDR3 contains 18 residues. The V and J ends lost 2 bases and 3 bases respectively, with 22 bases between them. This CDR3 reads CASSIKGTTGMRKETQYF. DNA of the CDR3: TGTGCCAGTAGTATAAAGGGGACTACAGGGATGCGGAAAGAGACCCAGTACTTC.

The chain links TRBV5-1 to TRBJ1-2; 9 positions agree with TRBD1. Germline CDR1 and CDR2: SGHRS and YFSETQ. The CDR3 contains 15 residues. V dropped 4 bases and J dropped 4; count of bases not matched to a gene: 8. The CDR3: CASSVPGQGAYGYTF. Written as DNA, the CDR3 is TGCGCCAGCAGCGTACCGGGACAGGGTGCCTATGGCTACACCTTC.

The chain links TRBV5-1 to TRBJ2-7, with 11 positions matching TRBD2. The germline CDR1 and CDR2 sequences are SGHRS and YFSETQ. V lost 5 bases to trimming and J lost 2 bases; unmatched junction nucleotides: 6. This CDR3 is built from 15 residues. The chain's CDR3 is CASRYGTSGPYEQYF. CDR3 in DNA: TGCGCCAGCAGATATGGGACTAGCGGACCCTACGAGCAGTACTTC.

This chain connects TRBV7-6 to TRBJ2-5; D is possibly TRBD1 or TRBD2 (5 bases each). The CDR3 runs to 14 residues. CDR1 SGHVS and CDR2 FNYEAQ come from the germline V gene. The V end was cut by 4 bases, the J end by 2 bases, with 11 bases between. The CDR3 is CASSSREGQETQYF. The CDR3 nucleotides are TGTGCCAGCAGCTCTCGAGAGGGGCAAGAGACCCAGTACTTC.

V gene TRBV24-1 combines with J gene TRBJ1-1; D gene unclear. V shed 6 bases and J shed 1 base, with 11 bases lying between them. CDR1 is KGHDR, CDR2 SFDVKD, per germline. The CDR3 sequence is 14 residues long. In nucleotides, the CDR3 is TGTGCCACCAGTCCAGGTTCGGGGAACACTGAAGCTTTCTTT. It yields the protein CATSPGSGNTEAFF.

The J gene is TRBJ2-5, the V gene TRBV12-3 or TRBV12-4, with D perhaps TRBD1 (6 bases). This CDR3 is built from 13 residues. Trimming left V 5 bases short and J 1 base short, with 8 bases between. In DNA form, the CDR3 reads TGTGCCAGCAGTCGACAGGCCCAAGAGACCCAGTACTTC. Its protein is CASSRQAQETQYF.

The chain employs TRBV5-4 and TRBJ2-1; TRBD2 aligns across 10 bases. Germline-derived CDR1 and CDR2 are SGHNT and YYREEE (reference sequence). J was trimmed by 4 bases and V by 0 bases; bases with no gene match: 1. The CDR3 is 15 amino acids. DNA for the CDR3: TGTGCCAGCAGCTTGGCAGCGGGGGGGTACAATGAGCAGTTCTTC. Translation gives CASSLAAGGYNEQFF.

CDR3 nucleotides: TGTGCCAGCAGCTTAGGACAGGGGGGCTACGAGCAGTACTTC. Its protein product is CASSLGQGGYEQYF. This sequence joins TRBV7-9 and TRBJ2-7; 9 nucleotides agree with TRBD1. The germline V gene encodes CDR1 SEHNR and CDR2 FQNEAQ (reference sequence). The CDR3 is 14 residues long. With 1 base clipped from V and 3 bases from J, the junction kept 1 base outside the gene matches.

This clone was observed once. This rearrangement joins TRBV9 to TRBJ2-1; D gene ambiguous. V lost 0 bases, J lost 2 bases, and 12 bases lay in between. CDR1 SGDLS and CDR2 YYNGEE come from the germline V gene. The CDR3 is made up of 16 amino acids. The DNA for the CDR3 is TGTGCCAGCAGCGTAGCTGTAGCCGCGACCTACAATGAGCAGTTCTTC. Translating it yields CASSVAVAATYNEQFF.

The genes are TRBV5-1 and TRBJ2-3; 7 bases are a match to TRBD2. CDR3 length equals 18 residues. Germline values: CDR1 SGHRS, CDR2 YFSETQ. The J segment lost 2 bases and the V segment lost 4 bases, leaving 16 bases of the junction unmatched. CDR3 residues: CASSPAYPFLADTDTQYF. CDR3 DNA sequence: TGCGCCAGCAGCCCGGCATACCCCTTCCTAGCGGACACAGATACGCAGTATTTT.

The chain carries TRBV13 and TRBJ2-7; the match to TRBD1 covers 8 bases. Germline V gene sequence: CDR1 PRHDT, CDR2 FYEKMQ (reference sequence). J was trimmed by 0 bases and V by 0 bases; bases with no gene match: 7. The CDR3 is 17 amino acids. CDR3 bases: TGTGCCAGCAGCTTAGGCCACCCCGACAGGGGCTCCTACGAGCAGTACTTC. Its translation: CASSLGHPDRGSYEQYF.

V is TRBV18 and J is TRBJ1-4; D gene uncertain. Germline-derived CDR1 and CDR2 are KGHSH and LQKENI. V was trimmed by 4 bases and J by 0 bases, leaving 9 bases between them. The CDR3 contains 15 residues. CDR3 DNA sequence: TGTGCCAGCTCACGCCAGCAAGCAACTAATGAAAAACTGTTTTTT. Translating gives CASSRQQATNEKLFF.

With respect to this clone: The germline gene is not matched at one end of the junction; a read error may be the cause. The chain carries TRBV20-1 and TRBJ1-2, with D hard to call. CDR1 and CDR2 (germline): DFQATT, SNEGSKA (reference sequence). This CDR3 comprises 11 residues. The CDR3 DNA follows: TGCAGTGCAAGAGAGACTATTCGCTACACCTTC. Its protein is CSARETIRYTF.

The V call is TRBV24-1, the J call TRBJ2-7; D uncertain. V lost 0 bases, J lost 4 bases, and 12 bases lay in between. Germline CDR1 is KGHDR and CDR2 is SFDVKD. The CDR3 spans 15 residues. The CDR3 loop reads CATSDLGYCRYEQYF. The CDR3 DNA follows: TGTGCCACCAGTGATTTGGGGTATTGTAGGTACGAGCAGTACTTC.

Only a few counts were recorded for this clone. The chain uses TRBV7-2 and TRBJ1-2; a possible D gene is TRBD1 (5 bases). This CDR3 has 13 residues. Per the germline V gene, CDR1 is SGHTA and CDR2 is FQGNSA. V was shortened by 3 bases and J by 1 base, with 6 bases between the two germline ends. The CDR3 DNA follows: TGTGCCAGCAGCTTTCAGGGTAACTATGGCTACACCTTC. Protein: CASSFQGNYGYTF.

V usage is TRBV3-1 (or the pseudogene TRBV3-2) and J usage is TRBJ2-1; D gene uncertain. CDR1 LGHDT and CDR2 YNNKEL come from the germline V gene (reference sequence). V lost 3 bases and J lost 7, with 7 bases in between. The CDR3 consists of 12 residues. The CDR3 loop is CASSQSRNEQFF. The DNA of the CDR3 is TGTGCCAGCAGCCAGTCTAGGAATGAGCAGTTCTTC.